Each of the 31 T cell receptor beta chains below was sequenced from the same sample in a study of OX40 agonist ivuxolimab in advanced cancers. The method was immunoSEQ multiplex PCR; TCRdb's version includes in-frame clones alone and lacks a portion of them. Altogether about 22,000 clones are present, around 88% being singletons, with the ten largest covering around 27%. This specimen consisted of CD4+ or CD8+ T cells sorted from blood, obtained in a trial of the OX40 agonist ivuxolimab. These TCRs come from an adult with an advanced solid tumor such as melanoma, head and neck, liver or kidney cancer.

The chain couples TRBV6-6 to TRBJ1-5; TRBD1 agrees at 7 bases. CDR3 length equals 13 residues. Germline-derived CDR1 and CDR2 are MNHNY and SVGAGI (reference sequence). The V gene end was trimmed by 7 bases and the J gene end by 4 bases; junction bases not matched to a gene: 4. The CDR3 DNA reads as TGTGCCAGCAACCGGGACAGTAATCAGCCCCAGCATTTT. It is translated as CASNRDSNQPQHF.

This clone was picked up one time. V and J are TRBV27 and TRBJ2-1; a weak D match, TRBD1 (5 bases). Trimming took off 4 bases at V and 2 bases at J, with 9 bases between the two ends. Germline loops: CDR1 MNHEY, CDR2 SMNVEV (reference sequence). This CDR3 has 14 amino acids. CDR3 nucleotides: TGTGCCAGCAGTTCTAGGGGTCCCTACAATGAGCAGTTCTTC. Translating it yields CASSSRGPYNEQFF.

This clone was seen only once. The genes are TRBV28 and TRBJ1-2; TRBD1 agrees at 7 bases. The CDR3 runs 15 residues. The germline V gene encodes CDR1 MDHEN and CDR2 SYDVKM. With V trimmed by 6 bases and J by 6 bases, 13 bases remained unmatched. The CDR3 coding sequence is TGTGCCAGCAGACCCCCGGGACAGAGGAACGATGGCTACACCTTC. Translated, it gives CASRPPGQRNDGYTF.

The chain employs TRBV6-4 and TRBJ1-2, with 12 positions matching TRBD1. The CDR3 runs to 15 residues. The ends lost 2 bases at V and 6 bases at J; junction bases unmatched: 4. The V gene's germline CDR1 is MRHNA and CDR2 SNTAGT. The CDR3 nucleotides are TGTGCCAGCAGTGACGGGACAGGGGGCGCGGATGGCTACACCTTC. Its translation is CASSDGTGGADGYTF.

Of note for this clone: The same CDR3 is also encoded by other DNA sequences in this sample. The V gene is TRBV5-1, the J gene TRBJ1-5; 8 nucleotides align to TRBD1. The trim removed 3 bases at V and 0 bases at J, leaving 14 bases unmatched. Germline V gene sequence: CDR1 SGHRS, CDR2 YFSETQ. The CDR3 sequence is 19 residues long. The DNA for the CDR3 is TGCGCCAGCAGCTACGTACGGGACAGGAGCCCCTATAGCAATCAGCCCCAGCATTTT. Its translation: CASSYVRDRSPYSNQPQHF.

This CDR3 is CAWSLGAGLNEQFF. The CDR3 DNA reads as TGTGCCTGGAGTCTTGGGGCGGGACTAAATGAGCAGTTCTTC. This sequence joins TRBV30 and TRBJ2-1; TRBD2 matches 7 bases. Germline assignment: CDR1 GTSNPN and CDR2 SVGIG (reference sequence). Unmatched junction bases numbered 8, after V lost 2 bases and J lost 7 bases. CDR3 length equals 14 residues.

The chain combines TRBV5-6 with TRBJ2-7, with D possibly being TRBD1 (5 bases). Trimming stripped 0 bases from V and 6 bases from J, with 13 bases between. This CDR3 contains 14 residues. Germline V gene data show CDR1 as SGHDT and CDR2 as YYEEEE. The CDR3 nucleotides read TGTGCCAGCAGCTTGGGGGGCCGGTGGGGCGAGCAGTACTTC. Protein: CASSLGGRWGEQYF.

The chain recombines TRBV7-9 with TRBJ1-2; maybe TRBD1 (6 bases). The CDR3 consists of 17 residues. Trimming took 5 bases from V and 8 from J, leaving 27 bases between them. Germline CDR1 and CDR2: SEHNR and FQNEAQ (reference sequence). CDR3 sequence reads: CASSPPLHTGIYGGYTF. The CDR3 DNA reads as TGTGCCAGCAGCCCCCCCCTACACACAGGGATCTATGGAGGCTACACCTTC.

The rearrangement uses TRBV11-2 and TRBJ2-7; D not certain. The CDR3 totals 14 residues. Trimming removed 0 bases at V and 3 bases at J, with 9 bases between. Looked up from germline, CDR1 is SGHAT and CDR2 is FQNNGV. Written as DNA, the CDR3 is TGTGCCAGCAGCTTAGATCAACTCGTCTACGAGCAGTACTTC. Translating gives CASSLDQLVYEQYF.

The gene calls are TRBV7-6 and TRBJ2-1; 11 bases match TRBD2. Germline V gene data show CDR1 as SGHVS and CDR2 as FNYEAQ. V was clipped by 4 bases and J by 10 bases; unmatched bases: 0. CDR3 length: 12 residues. For the CDR3, the DNA is TGTGCCAGCAGCTCTAGCGGGAGGGAGCAGTTCTTC. This codes for CASSSSGREQFF.

This chain joins TRBV9 and TRBJ1-5, with a tentative D call TRBD1 (5 bases). The germline V gene encodes CDR1 SGDLS and CDR2 YYNGEE. V was shortened by 2 bases and J by 1 base, with 7 bases between the two germline ends. The CDR3 is 14 residues long. DNA of the CDR3: TGTGCCAGCAGCGTGTCAGGGAGCAATCAGCCCCAGCATTTT. Residues: CASSVSGSNQPQHF.

This clone came up a few times. The V and J genes are TRBV11-2 and TRBJ1-2; D unresolved. Trimming left V 1 base short and J 4 bases short, with 13 bases between. The CDR3 is 15 residues long. Germline V CDR1 and CDR2: SGHAT, FQNNGV. The CDR3 spells CASSLAAADLYGYTF. DNA for the CDR3: TGTGCCAGCAGCTTAGCGGCAGCCGACCTCTATGGCTACACCTTC.

The chain recombines TRBV7-2 with TRBJ1-5, with D possibly matching TRBD1 (6 bases). The CDR3 totals 15 residues. The germline V gene has CDR1 SGHTA and CDR2 FQGNSA. Trimming left V 4 bases short and J 3 bases short, with 13 bases between. CDR3 nucleotides: TGTGCCAGCAGCTCCTCGGACAGCTTCAATCAGCCCCAGCATTTT. Translated: CASSSSDSFNQPQHF.

CDR3 in amino acids: CASSQGTGGGEQYF. Here the CDR3 DNA reads TGTGCCAGCAGCCAAGGAACAGGGGGCGGCGAGCAGTACTTC. The chain carries TRBV7-2 and TRBJ2-7, with 9 nucleotides matching TRBD1. There are 14 residues in the CDR3. Trimming took 5 bases from V and 6 from J; bases not matched to a gene: 8. Per the germline V gene, CDR1 is SGHTA and CDR2 is FQGNSA. The full variable domain, in which reference TRBV7-2 and TRBJ2-7 provide the parts outside the CDR3, is GAGVSQSPSNKVTEKGKDVELRCDPISGHTALYWYRQSLGQGLEFLIYFQGNSAPDKSGLPSDRFSAERTGGSVSTLTIQRTQQEDSAVYLCASSQGTGGGEQYFGPGTRLTVT.

This chain joins TRBV6-1 and TRBJ2-1, with D possibly matching TRBD1 (5 bases). Germline loops: CDR1 MNHNS, CDR2 SASEGT. Trimming removed 2 bases from V and 2 bases from J, with 7 bases in between. CDR3 length: 14 residues. CDR3 sequence reads: CASSEQGTYNEQFF. In DNA, the CDR3 is TGTGCCAGCAGTGAACAGGGTACCTACAATGAGCAGTTCTTC.

This chain joins TRBV28 and TRBJ2-5; 8 bases are a match to TRBD1. Germline CDR1 MDHEN, CDR2 SYDVKM. Germline trimming cut 5 bases from V and 5 bases from J; bases unmatched to any gene: 10. This CDR3 is 15 amino acids long. The CDR3 DNA reads as TGTGCCAGCAGTCATCCGGACAGGGCTTTTGAGACCCAGTACTTC. It codes for CASSHPDRAFETQYF. Full variable domain (remainder filled in from reference TRBV28 and TRBJ2-5): DVKVTQSSRYLVKRTGEKVFLECVQDMDHENMFWYRQDPGLGLRLIYFSYDVKMKEKGDIPEGYSVSREKKERFSLILESASTNQTSMYLCASSHPDRAFETQYFGPGTRLLVL.

This clone was detected a few times. The rearrangement uses TRBV29-1 and TRBJ2-1; D is uncertain. CDR3 length: 11 amino acids. CDR1 and CDR2 from the germline V gene are SQVTM and ANQGSEA. Trimming pared 3 bases from V and 6 bases from J, leaving 6 bases between. CDR3 amino acids: CSVETFNEQFF. Here the CDR3 DNA reads TGCAGCGTTGAGACATTCAATGAGCAGTTCTTC.

This clone was seen a few times. This chain links TRBV5-6 with TRBJ2-1, with D hard to call. V lost 0 bases and J 0 bases, leaving 10 bases between the germline ends. The germline gives CDR1 SGHDT, CDR2 YYEEEE. The CDR3 runs 16 residues. The CDR3 sequence: CASSLGAGNSYNEQFF. In DNA form, the CDR3 reads TGTGCCAGCAGCTTGGGAGCAGGCAACTCCTACAATGAGCAGTTCTTC. The entire variable domain, with the rest obtained from reference TRBV5-6 and TRBJ2-1, is as follows: DAGVTQSPTHLIKTRGQQVTLRCSPKSGHDTVSWYQQALGQGPQFIFQYYEEEERQRGNFPDRFSGHQFPNYSSELNVNALLLGDSALYLCASSLGAGNSYNEQFFGPGTRLTVL.

This chain uses TRBV5-1 with TRBJ2-1, with D perhaps matching TRBD2 (6 bases). This CDR3 region has 15 residues. V shed 1 base and J shed 0 bases, with 8 bases lying between them. The germline V gene has CDR1 SGHRS and CDR2 YFSETQ. CDR3 DNA: TGCGCCAGCAGCTTGATCGGGGGCTCCTACAATGAGCAGTTCTTC. Translation gives CASSLIGGSYNEQFF. The full variable domain, its missing parts supplied by reference TRBV5-1 and TRBJ2-1, is KAGVTQTPRYLIKTRGQQVTLSCSPISGHRSVSWYQQTPGQGLQFLFEYFSETQRNKGNFPGRFSGRQFSNSRSEMNVSTLELGDSALYLCASSLIGGSYNEQFFGPGTRLTVL.

V is TRBV4-1 and J is TRBJ2-5, with 7 bases aligning to TRBD1. The V segment lost 0 bases and the J segment 2 bases; nucleotides outside the gene matches: 6. CDR1 MGHRA and CDR2 YSYEKL come from the germline V gene. This CDR3 region has 16 residues. This CDR3 is CASSQDPTGTQETQYF. CDR3 in DNA: TGCGCCAGCAGCCAAGATCCGACAGGGACACAAGAGACCCAGTACTTC.

This clone was recorded once. In DNA form, the CDR3 reads TGTGCCAGTAGTAGTGGGACTAGCGGATACGAGCAGTACTTC. Translation gives CASSSGTSGYEQYF. The chain is built from TRBV19 and TRBJ2-7; TRBD2 aligns across 11 bases. The V gene's germline CDR1 is LNHDA and CDR2 SQIVND (reference sequence). CDR3 length: 14 amino acids. V was clipped by 4 bases and J by 4 bases; unmatched bases: 3.

The V and J genes are TRBV29-1 and TRBJ2-7, with 7 bases that match TRBD1. Trimming took 5 bases from V and 4 from J; bases not matched to a gene: 5. Germline CDR1 SQVTM, CDR2 ANQGSEA. This CDR3 comprises 12 residues. CDR3 sequence: CSVTNRGYEQYF. The CDR3 coding sequence is TGCAGCGTTACCAACAGGGGTTACGAGCAGTACTTC.

The genes are TRBV7-9 and TRBJ2-7; weak D call: TRBD2 (6 bases). The CDR3 is made up of 15 amino acids. Germline loops: CDR1 SEHNR, CDR2 FQNEAQ (reference sequence). Trimming removed 5 bases at V and 2 bases at J, with 16 bases between. CDR3 region: CASSAPNGGPYEQYF. DNA for the CDR3: TGTGCCAGCAGCGCACCAAACGGGGGACCCTACGAGCAGTACTTC.

The rearrangement uses TRBV4-3 and TRBJ2-1, with D perhaps TRBD2 (5 bases). The CDR3 has 17 amino acids. Germline V lookup: CDR1 LGHNA, CDR2 YSLEER. V gave up 0 bases and J gave up 2 bases, with 14 bases separating them. In DNA form, the CDR3 reads TGCGCCAGCAGCCAAGATGAAGAGGGTCCTACCTACAATGAGCAGTTCTTC. It specifies CASSQDEEGPTYNEQFF.

V is TRBV7-3 and J is TRBJ2-2; 11 positions agree with TRBD2. The CDR3 consists of 14 residues. Germline V gene data show CDR1 as SGHTA and CDR2 as FQGTGA. Germline trimming cut 6 bases from V and 3 bases from J; bases unmatched to any gene: 0. Here the CDR3 reads CASRGLADTGELFF. The CDR3 DNA reads TGTGCCAGCAGGGGACTAGCGGACACCGGGGAGCTGTTTTTT.

V and J are TRBV21-1 and TRBJ1-2; TRBD1 was called by the table and not checked on the DNA. TRBV21-1 is a listed pseudogene. The CDR3 totals 14 residues. In DNA, the CDR3 is TGTGCCAGCAACAGGCCGGTGAAGGGCTATGGCTACACCTTC. It translates to CASNRPVKGYGYTF.

The chain joins TRBV29-1 to TRBJ2-4; 9 positions match TRBD1. CDR1 is SQVTM, CDR2 ANQGSEA, per germline. V lost 7 bases, J lost 3 bases, and 4 bases stayed unmatched. The CDR3 spans 13 residues. CDR3 residues: CSAGGQGKNIQYF. DNA for the CDR3: TGCAGCGCTGGGGGACAGGGCAAAAACATTCAGTACTTC.

The chain carries TRBV19 and TRBJ2-5; D gene ambiguous. CDR1 and CDR2 from the germline V gene are LNHDA and SQIVND (reference sequence). Trimming shortened V by 5 bases and J by 4 bases, and 11 bases separated the two germline ends. The length of the CDR3 is 13 residues. CDR3 coding DNA: TGTGCCAGTAGTCAGACGATCTCAGAGACCCAGTACTTC. This sequence encodes CASSQTISETQYF.

For the CDR3, the DNA is TGTGCCAGCAGTTTCTCGAGCGGGAGGACAGATACGCAGTATTTT. It specifies CASSFSSGRTDTQYF. The rearrangement links TRBV27 to TRBJ2-3, with TRBD2 matching over 9 bases. The CDR3 sequence is 15 residues long. V lost 3 bases to trimming and J lost 3 bases; unmatched junction nucleotides: 4. From germline, CDR1 is MNHEY and CDR2 SMNVEV (reference sequence).

This chain joins TRBV5-6 and TRBJ2-1; no firm D call. The germline V and J ends were trimmed by 0 bases and 6 bases, with 7 bases remaining between them. Germline CDR1 and CDR2: SGHDT and YYEEEE. The CDR3 sequence is 13 residues long. In nucleotides, the CDR3 is TGTGCCAGCAGCTTGGGACCGCCCAATGAGCAGTTCTTC. This translates into CASSLGPPNEQFF. The variable domain in full, completed from reference TRBV5-6 and TRBJ2-1, reads DAGVTQSPTHLIKTRGQQVTLRCSPKSGHDTVSWYQQALGQGPQFIFQYYEEEERQRGNFPDRFSGHQFPNYSSELNVNALLLGDSALYLCASSLGPPNEQFFGPGTRLTVL.

The chain has TRBV14 and TRBJ2-3, with D tentatively TRBD2 (6 bases). This CDR3 has 17 amino acids. V gave up 4 bases and J gave up 0 bases, with 17 bases separating them. CDR1 SGHDN and CDR2 FVKESK come from the germline V gene. CDR3 sequence reads: CASSPSGVGGSTDTQYF. The DNA for the CDR3 is TGTGCCAGCAGCCCGTCGGGGGTCGGCGGGAGCACAGATACGCAGTATTTT.